This TCR beta chain is drawn from a study of T cells in Graves' hyperthyroidism and ophthalmopathy (dated by TCRdb to between 2019 and 2020). For the study in its entirety: Peripheral blood was sampled at the time of initial diagnosis, prior to any treatment. Prospective prediction of ophthalmopathy was tested in an independent validation cohort of 18 to 20 hyperthyroidism patients and roughly 16 patients who later progressed to ophthalmopathy. A discovery cohort of 95 to 100 patients, roughly 45 with Graves' ophthalmopathy and approximately 57 with stable Graves' hyperthyroidism, was used to find distinguishing TCR V-J signatures. In six Graves' hyperthyroidism patients, the study also compared T-cell repertoires from thyroid tissue with T-cell repertoires from blood. Once sampling was done, hyperthyroidism patients were given methimazole at a starting dose of 30 mg daily, whereas ophthalmopathy patients were given high-dose intravenous methylprednisolone. The approximately 100 discovery patients were divided at random into training and test sets in a 7:3 ratio. The paper describes TCR Vbeta CDR3 sequencing of about 140 peripheral blood samples, made up of 43 ophthalmopathy patients, 70 to 75 hyperthyroidism patients and approximately 17 progressor patients. Overall results and qualifications from the work: No statistical method was used to set the sample size in advance, and investigators knew the group allocation. Ophthalmopathy was separated from stable hyperthyroidism by a 13 V-J signature model, with 85% to 90% sensitivity and about 81% specificity obtained in cross-validation and 80%/75% obtained in testing. Blood samples also contained most of the expanded thyroid clonotypes (frequency above 0.001), which suggests that blood repertoires may reflect thyroid immune responses. In validation, progression to ophthalmopathy was predicted by the model with 70% to 71% sensitivity and roughly 76% specificity, a median of roughly 6 months before onset.

A patient counted as having stable Graves' hyperthyroidism if no progression to ophthalmopathy occurred over 18 months of follow-up. The hyperthyroidism patients were between 18 and 65 years old and newly diagnosed, with a disease duration of less than 2 months. Any patient with an uncontrolled infection, another autoimmune disease, pregnancy or lactation was excluded. Diagnoses relied on clinical symptoms, serum thyroxine and TRAb, thyroid ultrasound and orbital computed tomography. PBMCs were separated from around 9.1 ml of fresh peripheral blood using Ficoll-Paque density gradient centrifugation. Total RNA was extracted using Trizol reagent, and RNA quality was assessed on an Agilent 2100 Bioanalyzer. Taken from the germline V gene, the CDR1 and CDR2 loops are SGHTA and FQGNSA. Taken from cysteine to phenylalanine, the CDR3 has 16 residues. Only the CDR3 part of the read is kept: 48 bases, read in frame from the first base. Trimming costs V 5 bases and J 2 bases, and their ends lie 13 bases apart.

The TCR beta CDR3 regions were amplified from RNA transcripts. The TCR CDR3 was subjected to a first round of RT-PCR using the HTBI primer set and the Qiagen OneStep RT-PCR kit. Libraries were constructed in a second round of multiplex PCR, after which size selection and purification were performed. Sequencing of the libraries was done on an Illumina HiSeq2000 using paired-end 100 bp reads. Under the source paper's analysis protocol: SOAPnuke was used to process the raw data, with reads discarded if the reads contained adapters or uncalled bases, had a mean Phred below 15, or lacked an exact constant-primer or identifier match. High-quality paired reads were merged using COPE v1.2.5, and each unique nucleotide sequence was defined as a clonotype. MiTCR v1.1 was used to align the clonotypes against IMGT TRBV, TRBD and TRBJ reference segments. Only V-J combinations with frequency above 0.0001, covering about 99% of repertoires, were analysed. A TCS score was defined as the ratio of F50 (clonal expansion) to E x V (chaos), with BLOSUM62-based TCRdist applied between CDR3 peptides within each V-J. Welch's t-statistics and random forest reduced roughly 530 V-J features to 13, which were used in a naive Bayes classifier (R e1071). The Morisita-Horn index was used to measure how similar the thyroid and blood repertoires were. The public sequencing data were trimmed at Q25 with fastp and processed into clonotypes with MiXCR by TCRdb, which kept only in-frame beta chains. A single entry per CDR3 protein holds the most common genes and DNA from its merged rows. The V and J calls and clone size are TCRdb's, not the authors'. The sample records roughly 700,000 distinct CDR3 sequences, 35% of which are singletons. Roughly 31% of the sample rests with the top ten.

In its sample, this clonotype was seen many times. Its specific antigen is unknown. Base qualities are not at hand, and no much larger clone is one base apart. The origin of this receptor is a woman aged 40 to 50 with Graves' hyperthyroidism. The sequence joins TRBV7-2 to TRBJ1-6; a tentative D match to TRBD1 spans 5 bases. Sequenced material: blood. The CDR3 reads as follows: CASSPDIGTYNSPLHF. The DNA is as follows: TGTGCCAGCAGCCCGGACATAGGGACCTATAATTCACCCCTCCACTTT.